The sequence of this TCR beta chain was determined in a study of blood T cell repertoires in COVID-19. Study context: Researchers got acute and convalescent COVID-19 samples from the United States, Italy and Spain. T cells, B-cell-depleted T cells, or PBMCs supplied cDNA or gDNA.

Per germline, CDR1 MNHEY and CDR2 SVGEGT. The CDR3 consists of 15 residues. The V end lost 0 bases, the J end lost 2 bases, and 7 bases lay between the germline ends. In the study's own analysis: Nucleated cell number was recorded as an estimate derived from reference gene primer amplification. Assay: immunoSEQ multiplex PCR; the TCRdb copy retains only in-frame clones and omits some. V and J calls and clone size are as listed in that table; D and trimming were resolved from the DNA. This table has under 300,000 clones, about nine tenths appearing once. This clone was found once. This sequence was found in a man aged 30-40 years who had recovered from COVID-19. The chain joins TRBV6-2 or TRBV6-3 to TRBJ1-4, with unresolved D. Specimen: peripheral blood. This chain's CDR3 is CASSYSSGTNEKLFF. The CDR3 DNA sequence: TGTGCCAGCAGTTACTCGAGCGGGACTAATGAAAAACTGTTTTTT.